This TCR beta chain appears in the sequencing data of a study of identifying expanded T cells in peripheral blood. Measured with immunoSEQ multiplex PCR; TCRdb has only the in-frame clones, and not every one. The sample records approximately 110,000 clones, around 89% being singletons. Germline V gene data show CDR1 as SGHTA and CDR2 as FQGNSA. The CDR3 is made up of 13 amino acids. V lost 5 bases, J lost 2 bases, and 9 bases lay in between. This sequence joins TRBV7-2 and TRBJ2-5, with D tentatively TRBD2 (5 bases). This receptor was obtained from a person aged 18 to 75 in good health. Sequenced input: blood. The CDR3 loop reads CASSTGLQETQYF. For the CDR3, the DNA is TGTGCCAGCAGCACCGGACTGCAAGAGACCCAGTACTTC.